This T cell receptor beta chain originates from a study of regulatory T cells in long-lasting Graves disease. Time point given: persistent/refractory GD, antithyroid drugs over 5 years with positive TRAb. After RNA was extracted from PBMCs, the TCR library was made from it. An endocrinology department located in Xi'an, China, was where the patients came from. Investigators prepared the TCR beta libraries by applying iRepertoire HTBI primers and Arm-PCR of CDR3 regions. TCRdb re-derived calls from the multiplex PCR reads in MiXCR, one entry per CDR3 protein. The sample gives roughly 450,000 distinct CDR3 sequences, around 20% of which show up once; 7% to 9.5% is in the top ten. CDR3 length equals 15 residues. Germline-derived CDR1 and CDR2 are SGHRS and YFSETQ. The ends lost 3 bases at V and 5 bases at J; junction bases unmatched: 9. This clonotype was picked up a small number of times. Its antigen is currently unknown.

Study-wide results and limits: Patients with persistent disease shared 2,900 or so public clonotypes, outpacing the roughly 970 shared by new patients. Less diverse TCR repertoires were seen in persistent Graves' patients than in newly diagnosed ones. TRBV28, TRBJ1-2 and TRBJ2-5 were favored in persistent disease.

The chain uses TRBV5-1 and TRBJ2-7; 9 positions match TRBD1. The sequences come from peripheral blood mononuclear cells (PBMCs), collected when the disease was refractory, from a patient treated with antithyroid drugs. The TCR was taken from a female donor with Graves disease. CDR3 nucleotide sequence: TGCGCCAGCAGCTACGGGCCGGGACAGGGAAACGAGCAGTACTTC. Residues: CASSYGPGQGNEQYF. Complete variable domain (other parts from reference TRBV5-1 and TRBJ2-7): KAGVTQTPRYLIKTRGQQVTLSCSPISGHRSVSWYQQTPGQGLQFLFEYFSETQRNKGNFPGRFSGRQFSNSRSEMNVSTLELGDSALYLCASSYGPGQGNEQYFGPGTRLTVT.